One and the same sample provided the 21 T cell receptor beta chains below, sequenced in a study of blood T cell repertoires in COVID-19. Using immunoSEQ multiplex PCR, the repertoire was profiled, and TCRdb retains in-frame clones only, with some absent. Of 200,000 to 250,000 clones listed, roughly 80% were seen once; the top ten hold about 1.3%. Sequenced: PBMCs or T cells enriched from blood (not recorded which). The receptors originated from a woman between 40 and 55 years old with acute COVID-19.

The rearrangement links TRBV25-1 to TRBJ2-2; maybe TRBD1 (5 bases). Germline V CDR1 and CDR2: MGHDK, SYGVNS. V was clipped by 4 bases and J by 6 bases, with 9 bases between them. This CDR3 spans 13 amino acids. The CDR3 is CASSARVAGELFF. CDR3 bases: TGTGCCAGCAGTGCCAGGGTGGCCGGGGAGCTGTTTTTT. Based on the CDR3 plus reference TRBV25-1 and TRBJ2-2, the full variable domain is EADIYQTPRYLVIGTGKKITLECSQTMGHDKMYWYQQDPGMELHLIHYSYGVNSTEKGDLSSESTVSRIRTEHFPLTLESARPSHTSQYLCASSARVAGELFFGEGSRLTVL.

The chain joins TRBV5-5 to TRBJ2-3; 10 nucleotides line up with TRBD2. The CDR3 spans 15 residues. Germline V CDR1 and CDR2: SGHKS, YYEKEE (reference sequence). The V and J ends lost 2 bases and 4 bases, in that order; junction bases with no gene match: 4. CDR3: CASSFRLAGADTQYF. The CDR3 nucleotides read TGTGCCAGCAGCTTCCGGCTAGCGGGAGCAGATACGCAGTATTTT.

The chain has TRBV5-6 and TRBJ2-1; 7 bases are a match to TRBD2. CDR3 length equals 15 residues. Unmatched junction bases numbered 2, after V lost 0 bases and J lost 2 bases. In germline, CDR1 is SGHDT, CDR2 YYEEEE. CDR3 DNA sequence: TGTGCCAGCAGCTTGGCCACTAGCGCCTACAATGAGCAGTTCTTC. Translating it yields CASSLATSAYNEQFF.

To note about this clone: Other nucleotide sequences from this sample produce the same CDR3. The V and J genes are TRBV5-4 and TRBJ2-3; no clear D. The CDR3 totals 12 residues. Trimming left V 4 bases short and J 2 bases short, with 5 bases between. Germline CDR1 reads SGHNT; CDR2 reads YYREEE (reference sequence). CDR3 DNA: TGTGCCAGCAGCCCGTCCACAGATACGCAGTATTTT. The encoded protein is CASSPSTDTQYF.

This chain uses TRBV29-1 with TRBJ2-3; 10 nucleotides align to TRBD2. Germline CDR1 is SQVTM and CDR2 is ANQGSEA. Trimming took 7 bases from V and 3 from J; bases not matched to a gene: 7. This CDR3 is built from 14 residues. As DNA, the CDR3 is TGCAGCGGGACTAGCGGATGGGGGACAGATACGCAGTATTTT. Translation: CSGTSGWGTDTQYF.

V usage is TRBV5-1 and J usage is TRBJ1-6; 8 bases map to TRBD1. Germline V lookup: CDR1 SGHRS, CDR2 YFSETQ. CDR3 length equals 14 residues. V lost 4 bases and J lost 7; bases outside the gene matches: 4. CDR3 bases: TGCGCCAGCAGCGGACAGGGTGACAATTCACCCCTCCACTTT. Amino acid sequence: CASSGQGDNSPLHF.

The chain is built from TRBV27 and TRBJ1-2, with 11 bases lining up with TRBD1. The ends lost 8 bases at V and 7 bases at J; junction bases unmatched: 3. This CDR3 spans 12 amino acids. Germline loops: CDR1 MNHEY, CDR2 SMNVEV (reference sequence). The CDR3 loop reads CASSDRGLGYTF. Here the CDR3 DNA reads TGTGCCAGCTCGGACAGGGGGCTTGGCTACACCTTC.

V is TRBV5-1 and J is TRBJ2-6, with D possibly being TRBD2 (5 bases). The CDR3 is 15 amino acids. From germline, CDR1 is SGHRS and CDR2 YFSETQ. Trimming removed 4 bases at V and 0 bases at J, with 8 bases between. CDR3 sequence (DNA): TGCGCCAGCAGCGCAACTAGCTCTGGGGCCAACGTCCTGACTTTC. Translating gives CASSATSSGANVLTF.

This chain uses TRBV9 with TRBJ1-1, with D possibly matching TRBD1 (5 bases). Trimming cost V 4 bases and J 5 bases, with 12 bases left between them. Germline V gene lookup returns CDR1 SGDLS and CDR2 YYNGEE. The CDR3 covers 13 residues. The CDR3 loop reads CASSSDSGTEAFF. The CDR3 bases are TGTGCCAGCAGCTCTGACAGTGGAACTGAAGCTTTCTTT.

The V gene is TRBV2, the J gene TRBJ2-5; 7 bases agree with TRBD2. The CDR3 runs to 13 residues. With V trimmed by 8 bases and J by 6 bases, 9 bases remained unmatched. Germline assignment: CDR1 SNHLY and CDR2 FYNNEI. CDR3 in amino acids: CASLSGLEQTQYF. CDR3 DNA: TGTGCCAGCTTGAGCGGACTAGAACAGACCCAGTACTTC.

This clone was seen a single time. The chain employs TRBV5-1 and TRBJ2-2; D gene ambiguous. This CDR3 is 12 amino acids long. The germline gives CDR1 SGHRS, CDR2 YFSETQ. V was pared by 5 bases and J by 7 bases, with 9 bases between. The CDR3 sequence is CASRKSSGELFF. CDR3 DNA sequence: TGCGCCAGCAGGAAAAGTAGCGGGGAGCTGTTTTTT.

V gene TRBV30 combines with J gene TRBJ1-2, with a possible D match to TRBD1 (6 bases). Germline lookup yields CDR1 GTSNPN and CDR2 SVGIG (reference sequence). This CDR3 contains 13 residues. V lost 7 bases, J lost 5 bases, and 17 bases lay in between. Written as DNA, the CDR3 is TGTGCCTCCAACCGGGACATGCCGTATGGCTACACCTTC. It yields the protein CASNRDMPYGYTF. Drawing the rest from reference TRBV30 and TRBJ1-2, the complete variable domain is SQTIHQWPATLVQPVGSPLSLECTVEGTSNPNLYWYRQAAGRGLQLLFYSVGIGQISSEVPQNLSASRPQDRQFILSSKKLLLSDSGFYLCASNRDMPYGYTFGSGTRLTVV.

The chain is built from TRBV15 and TRBJ1-6, with 12 nucleotides matching TRBD1. The CDR3 sequence is 14 residues long. Germline CDR1 is LNHNV and CDR2 is YYDKDF (reference sequence). V trimming: 8 bases; J trimming: 9 bases; junction bases outside the gene matches: 5. Written as DNA, the CDR3 is TGTGCCACCTCCCCGGGACAGGGGGCTTCACCCCTCCACTTT. It is translated as CATSPGQGASPLHF.

The J gene is TRBJ2-1, the V gene TRBV28; 10 nucleotides align to TRBD2. V trimming: 3 bases; J trimming: 6 bases; junction bases outside the gene matches: 5. CDR1 and CDR2 from the germline V gene are MDHEN and SYDVKM. CDR3 length: 15 residues. The CDR3 is CASSLGLAGANEQFF. Here the CDR3 DNA reads TGTGCCAGCAGTTTGGGGCTAGCGGGAGCCAATGAGCAGTTCTTC. The variable domain in full, completed from reference TRBV28 and TRBJ2-1, reads DVKVTQSSRYLVKRTGEKVFLECVQDMDHENMFWYRQDPGLGLRLIYFSYDVKMKEKGDIPEGYSVSREKKERFSLILESASTNQTSMYLCASSLGLAGANEQFFGPGTRLTVL.

The V gene is TRBV11-2, the J gene TRBJ2-1, with D possibly matching TRBD2 (6 bases). V was trimmed by 3 bases and J by 4 bases, leaving 16 bases between them. The CDR3 has 16 amino acids. In germline, CDR1 is SGHAT, CDR2 FQNNGV. This chain's CDR3 is CASSFNRRGLYNEQFF. The CDR3 DNA sequence: TGTGCCAGCAGCTTCAACCGGAGGGGACTTTACAATGAGCAGTTCTTC.

V is TRBV4-2 and J is TRBJ1-5; 7 nucleotides align to TRBD1. V lost 2 bases to trimming and J lost 6 bases; unmatched junction nucleotides: 4. The CDR3 sequence is 14 residues long. CDR1 LGHNA and CDR2 YNFKEQ come from the germline V gene. CDR3: CASSQSGGTQPQHF. In DNA, the CDR3 is TGTGCCAGCAGCCAATCAGGGGGGACTCAGCCCCAGCATTTT.

This clone was counted between two and nine times. V gene TRBV29-1 combines with J gene TRBJ2-5; D may be TRBD2 (5 bases). CDR3 length: 13 amino acids. CDR1 is SQVTM and CDR2 is ANQGSEA in the germline V gene. V dropped 7 bases and J dropped 5 bases, with 17 bases sitting between them. CDR3 bases: TGCAGCGCCGCCGCGGGTGGGTTGGAGACCCAGTACTTC. Protein: CSAAAGGLETQYF.

Comments on this clone: One end of the junction varies from germline; a read error may be responsible. The V call is TRBV23-1, the J call TRBJ2-7, with 8 positions matching TRBD2. Being an ORF, TRBV23-1 has a function that is uncertain. The CDR3 is 15 residues long. This CDR3 is CPSSRPGGRTYEQYF. As DNA, the CDR3 is TGCCCCAGCAGTCGACCGGGAGGGCGCACCTACGAGCAGTACTTC.

The rearrangement joins TRBV6-5 to TRBJ1-1; tentative D call: TRBD1 (5 bases). V lost 8 bases and J lost 6, with 13 bases in between. The CDR3 loop spans 12 amino acids. The germline V gene encodes CDR1 MNHEY and CDR2 SVGAGI. The CDR3, as DNA: TGTGCCAGCTCAAAGGGGTTGGCTGAAGCTTTCTTT. Translation gives CASSKGLAEAFF.

CDR3 sequence: CATSKDRVSYGYTF. CDR3 nucleotides: TGTGCCACCAGCAAAGACAGGGTTAGCTATGGCTACACCTTC. The chain combines TRBV15 with TRBJ1-2; 7 nucleotides align to TRBD1. The trim removed 4 bases at V and 4 bases at J, leaving 6 bases unmatched. CDR1 is LNHNV, CDR2 YYDKDF, per germline (reference sequence). The CDR3 runs 14 residues.

The chain couples TRBV11-2 to TRBJ2-1; possible D gene TRBD1, 6 bases. The CDR3 contains 15 residues. V was pared by 1 base and J by 4 bases, with 11 bases between. Germline V gives CDR1 SGHAT, CDR2 FQNNGV. Here the CDR3 DNA reads TGTGCCAGCAGCTTAGGACCGGACAGATACAATGAGCAGTTCTTC. Protein: CASSLGPDRYNEQFF.